A single TCR beta chain is shown here with its context. Its antigen is still unknown. The data stem from a study of cytomegalovirus exposure and HLA in healthy donors. Germline V gene sequence: CDR1 SGHDT, CDR2 YYEEEE. The CDR3 runs to 15 residues. With V trimmed by 4 bases and J by 0 bases, 5 bases remained unmatched. The PCR contained 60 Vbeta and 13 Jbeta primers. Under the authors' procedure: An analysis performed later counted roughly 79 million unique TCR beta chains (roughly 11 million of them shared). Profiling relied on immunoSEQ multiplex PCR, and the TCRdb table lists in-frame clones only, not all of them. D and trimming were read from the DNA, whereas the V and J calls and clone size are those reported in that table. Of over 200,000 clones listed, approximately 82% are singletons. Study results and caveats: According to reports, the classifier identified cytomegalovirus status with high specificity and sensitivity.

The sample comprised PBMCs. The V and J genes are TRBV5-6 and TRBJ1-1; 8 nucleotides agree with TRBD1. This receptor was obtained from a woman between 35 and 50 years old in good health and CMV-seronegative. The CDR3 reads CASSRTGRMNTEAFF. The DNA for the CDR3 is TGTGCCAGCAGCCGGACAGGGCGGATGAACACTGAAGCTTTCTTT.